The 6 T cell receptor beta chains below all came from one sample that was sequenced in a study of identifying expanded T cells in peripheral blood. TCRdb's copy holds only in-frame clones and misses some; the assay was immunoSEQ multiplex PCR. This table has 70,000 to 95,000 clones, 70% to 90% appearing once. Source material: blood. The receptors derive from a person aged 18 to 70 in good health.

The chain recombines TRBV18 with TRBJ1-1; D unresolved. The germline gives CDR1 KGHSH, CDR2 LQKENI. V was trimmed by 2 bases and J by 11 bases, leaving 15 bases between them. CDR3 length equals 13 residues. The CDR3 sequence is CASSPSRLEEAFF. In DNA form, the CDR3 reads TGTGCCAGCTCACCATCCCGCCTAGAGGAGGCTTTCTTT.

The chain recombines TRBV5-4 with TRBJ2-1; D is uncertain. The CDR3 length is 11 residues. The ends were cut back, 0 bases at V and 10 bases at J, with 5 bases in the middle. CDR1 and CDR2 from the germline V gene are SGHNT and YYREEE (reference sequence). CDR3: CASSLVREQFF. DNA of the CDR3: TGTGCCAGCAGCTTGGTTCGCGAGCAGTTCTTC.

The chain recombines TRBV6-5 with TRBJ2-2; TRBD1 or TRBD2 may be the D gene (5 bases each). Germline CDR1 and CDR2: MNHEY and SVGAGI. There are 15 residues in the CDR3. V lost 2 bases and J lost 0, with 7 bases in between. CDR3 sequence: CASSYRGPNTGELFF. CDR3 sequence (DNA): TGTGCCAGCAGTTACAGGGGACCGAACACCGGGGAGCTGTTTTTT.

As DNA, the CDR3 is TGTGCCAGCAGCGCTATTCGACAGGGTGGAATTCCTGAAGCTTTCTTT. Protein sequence: CASSAIRQGGIPEAFF. V and J are TRBV9 and TRBJ1-1, with TRBD1 matching 7 bases. Germline V CDR1 and CDR2: SGDLS, YYNGEE. This CDR3 region has 16 residues. J gave up 6 bases and V 3 bases, and 14 bases lay outside the gene matches.

The chain uses TRBV4-1 and TRBJ2-2; perhaps TRBD2 as D (6 bases). Germline V CDR1 and CDR2: MGHRA, YSYEKL. The CDR3 runs to 18 residues. Trimming removed 2 bases at V and 5 bases at J, with 21 bases between. CDR3 residues: CASSQQPGTPLRTGELFF. For the CDR3, the DNA is TGCGCCAGCAGCCAACAACCCGGGACTCCCTTGCGGACCGGGGAGCTGTTTTTT.

The V and J genes are TRBV9 and TRBJ2-6; 7 nucleotides agree with TRBD1. The CDR3 contains 15 residues. V was pared by 3 bases and J by 0 bases, with 0 bases of the junction left unmatched. Germline V CDR1 and CDR2: SGDLS, YYNGEE. The CDR3 nucleotides read TGTGCCAGCAGCGCAGGGGGCTCTGGGGCCAACGTCCTGACTTTC. Residues: CASSAGGSGANVLTF.